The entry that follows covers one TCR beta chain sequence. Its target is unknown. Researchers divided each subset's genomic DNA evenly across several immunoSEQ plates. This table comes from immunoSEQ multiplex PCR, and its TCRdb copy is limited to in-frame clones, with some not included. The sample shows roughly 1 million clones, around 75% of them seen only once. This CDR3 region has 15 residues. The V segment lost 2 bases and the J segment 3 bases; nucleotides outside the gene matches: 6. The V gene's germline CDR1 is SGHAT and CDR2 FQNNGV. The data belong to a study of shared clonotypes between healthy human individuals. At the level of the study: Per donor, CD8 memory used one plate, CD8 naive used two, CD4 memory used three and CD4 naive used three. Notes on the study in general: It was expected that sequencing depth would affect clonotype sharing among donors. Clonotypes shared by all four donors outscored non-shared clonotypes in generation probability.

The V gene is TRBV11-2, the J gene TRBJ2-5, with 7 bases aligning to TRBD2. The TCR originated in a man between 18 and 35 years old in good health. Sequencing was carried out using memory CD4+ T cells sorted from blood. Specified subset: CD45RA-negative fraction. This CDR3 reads CASSLSGRREETQYF. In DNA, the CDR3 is TGTGCCAGCAGCTTATCCGGGAGGAGGGAAGAGACCCAGTACTTC.